A selection of T cell receptor beta chains follows, all from one sample in a study of T cells in Graves' hyperthyroidism and ophthalmopathy. TCRdb processed the multiplex PCR reads anew with MiXCR; each CDR3 protein has one entry. This table holds nearly 600,000 distinct CDR3 sequences, over 12% found once. Specimen: blood. The receptors stem from a woman younger than 35 with Graves' ophthalmopathy. Both conserved end residues are part of each CDR3. The D gene is left open where the match is weak. Size is omitted from some rows. Given values are once, few, many or a class for expanded clones.

abundance	len	d_gene	j_gene	v_gene	CDR3nt	CDR3aa
few	17	TRBD1	TRBJ1-2	TRBV7-3	TGTGCCAGCAGCTTAAAACCGCCAGGGGGGTATAACTATGGCTACACCTTC	CASSLKPPGGYNYGYTF
NA	13	NA	TRBJ2-7	TRBV27	TGTGCCAGCAGTTTAGGTTTGGGGAAGGAGCAGTACTTC	CASSLGLGKEQYF
many	15	TRBD1	TRBJ1-1	TRBV20-1	TGCAGTGCTAGAGATAGACAGGGACCTTACACTGAAGCTTTCTTT	CSARDRQGPYTEAFF
few	11	NA	TRBJ2-3	TRBV20-1	TGCAGTGCTAGACACGGAGATACGCAGTATTTT	CSARHGDTQYF
many	14	NA	TRBJ2-2	TRBV28	TGTGCCAGCATCCCATCGTCAGGGCCCGGGGAGCTGTTTTTT	CASIPSSGPGELFF
NA	16	NA	TRBJ1-4	TRBV6-1	TGTGCCAGCAGCGCTGAAACCCGTGCAACTAATGAAAAACTGTTTTTT	CASSAETRATNEKLFF
NA	16	TRBD1	TRBJ1-5	TRBV6-5	TGTGCCAGCAGTTTCAGACAGGGGGCTGGCAATCAGCCCCAGCATTTT	CASSFRQGAGNQPQHF
NA	13	NA	TRBJ1-4	TRBV4-2	TGTGCCAGCAGCCAAGCGGTTGAGGAAAAACTGTTTTTT	CASSQAVEEKLFF
NA	15	NA	TRBJ2-1	TRBV5-1	TGTGCCAGCAGCCTGGGAAGAGGTGGGTTCTATGAGCAGTTCTTC	CASSLGRGGFYEQFF
many	14	NA	TRBJ2-5	TRBV10-3	TGTGCCATCAGTGAGTCTTGGAATGGGGAGACCCAGTACTTC	CAISESWNGETQYF
many	13	NA	TRBJ1-1	TRBV10-3	TGTGCCATCGGCAGGGATTTGAACACTGAAGCTTTCTTT	CAIGRDLNTEAFF
many	16	TRBD2	TRBJ2-5	TRBV6-6	TGTGCCAGCAGTTACGGGGGGCTAGCGGGCCAAGAGACCCAGTACTTC	CASSYGGLAGQETQYF
many	16	TRBD2	TRBJ2-7	TRBV5-1	TGCGCCAGCAGCCCGCCCGCTACGCGGGGGTCCTACGAGCAGTACTTC	CASSPPATRGSYEQYF
few	16	TRBD2	TRBJ2-7	TRBV4-2	TGTGCCAGCAGCCAACCGGGACTAGCGGGAGACTACGAGCAGTACTTC	CASSQPGLAGDYEQYF
few	15	NA	TRBJ1-4	TRBV20-1	TGCAGTGCTAGGGACAGCCGAGCAACTAATGAAAAACTGTTTTTT	CSARDSRATNEKLFF
few	17	TRBD1	TRBJ1-5	TRBV4-1	TGCGCCAGCAGCCGAGCCGGGACAGGGAGACCCAATCAGCCCCAGCATTTT	CASSRAGTGRPNQPQHF
many	17	TRBD2	TRBJ2-1	TRBV7-9	TGTGCCAGCAGCTTAGGCGGGACTAGCTTACCCTACAATGAGCAGTTCTTC	CASSLGGTSLPYNEQFF
many	13	NA	TRBJ1-1	TRBV12-3/TRBV12-4	TGTGCCAGCAGTTTCCGGGAGGACACTGAAGCTTTCTTT	CASSFREDTEAFF
many	20	TRBD1	TRBJ1-3	TRBV12-3/TRBV12-4	TGTGCCAGCAGTCCACTTCTGGGCAGGGGGCGCGGGAGCTCTGGAAACACCATATATTTT	CASSPLLGRGRGSSGNTIYF
many	15	TRBD1	TRBJ2-1	TRBV7-2	TGTGCCAGCAGCACAACGGGACAGGCCTACAATGAGCAGTTCTTC	CASSTTGQAYNEQFF
many	16	NA	TRBJ2-7	TRBV20-1	TGCAGTGCTAGAGATCTAAAAGGCGGGACATCCTACGAGCAGTACTTC	CSARDLKGGTSYEQYF
many	19	TRBD2	TRBJ2-5	TRBV28	TGTGCCAGCAGTCCTAATAGCGGGAGGGTCCCCGTGGGAGGGGAGACCCAGTACTTC	CASSPNSGRVPVGGETQYF
many	14	TRBD1	TRBJ2-5	TRBV20-1	TGCAGTGCTAGAAGGACAGGGGCTGGAGAGACCCAGTACTTC	CSARRTGAGETQYF